Reported below is one T cell receptor beta chain. Its antigen is still unknown. With UMI labels, 5' RACE was used to prepare the TRB cDNA libraries. No DNA is given; TCRdb re-called the 5' RACE reads and lists each CDR3 protein once. Its clone listing holds around 160,000 distinct CDR3 sequences. CDR1 and CDR2 (germline): DFQATT, SNEGSKA (reference sequence). The CDR3 covers 13 residues. The sample belongs to a study of CXCR3-negative and CXCR3-positive naive CD8 T cells. Points from the study as a whole: More hydrophobic TRB CDR3s were found in CXCR3-positive naive cells than in CXCR3-negative naive cells.

Naive CD8+ T cells had a CD45RO-CCR7+CD27+CD95- phenotype. J is TRBJ1-1 and V is TRBV20-1; the D call of TRBD1 rests on TCRdb alone, since no DNA is present to check it. Sequencing used naive CXCR3+ CD8+ T cells from blood. Subset of the sample: CD45RO-CCR7+CD27+CD95- naive CD8+ T cells expressing CXCR3 (TNR3+). The sequence came from a human donor in good health. Some clones in this sample may be carry-over from other donors' samples. This CDR3 reads CSARETGITEAFF.